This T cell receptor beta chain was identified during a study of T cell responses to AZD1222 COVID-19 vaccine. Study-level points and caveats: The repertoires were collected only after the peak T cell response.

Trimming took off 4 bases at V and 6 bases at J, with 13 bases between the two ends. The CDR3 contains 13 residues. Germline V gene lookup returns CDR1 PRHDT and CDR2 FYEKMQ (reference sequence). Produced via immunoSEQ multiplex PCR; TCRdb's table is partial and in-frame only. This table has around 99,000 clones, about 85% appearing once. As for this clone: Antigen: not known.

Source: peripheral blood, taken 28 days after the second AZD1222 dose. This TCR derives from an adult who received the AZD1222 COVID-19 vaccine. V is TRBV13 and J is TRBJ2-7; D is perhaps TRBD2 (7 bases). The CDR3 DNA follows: TGTGCCAGCAGCTCCCGGGGGGCCTCCGAGCAGTACTTC. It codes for CASSSRGASEQYF.